Described below is a single T cell receptor (beta chain) sequence and its context. Its matching antigen is unknown. PCR employed 60 Vbeta and 13 Jbeta primers. TCRdb's table, derived via immunoSEQ multiplex PCR, lists solely in-frame clones and lacks some. The repertoire has approximately 180,000 clones, roughly 87% of them found once; the top ten carry 0.2% to 0.3%. The data derive from a study of cytomegalovirus exposure and HLA in healthy donors. Study-wide results and limits: Links to common viral pathogens appeared, in a later analysis, for several of the most significant clusters. Donor immune exposure was known only as CMV serostatus. Associated with cytomegalovirus, according to the listing, were around 170 TCR beta chains. Across donors, sequencing depth was assumed by presence/absence analyses to be roughly uniform.

The sequence came from a girl under three years old in good health and CMV-seronegative. The sequenced material came from PBMCs.

The chain's CDR3 is CASSPITSGSNEQFF. CDR3 DNA: TGTGCCAGCTCACCTATAACTAGCGGGAGCAATGAGCAGTTCTTC. The genes are TRBV18 and TRBJ2-1, with 11 bases aligning to TRBD2. The CDR3 covers 15 residues. J lost 6 bases, V lost 3 bases, and 4 bases had no gene match. Germline V gene data show CDR1 as KGHSH and CDR2 as LQKENI.